This T cell receptor (beta chain) was captured in a study of CD8+CD57+ T cells in acquired aplastic anemia. Overall study: Healthy-donor CD4+ cells averaged roughly 10.8 million reads.

The template for TCR beta VDJ and CDR3 sequence profiling was genomic DNA. TCRdb fed the reads into MiXCR, producing one record per CDR3 protein. This sample has a few hundred thousand distinct CDR3 sequences, with around 72% found just once. The length of the CDR3 is 12 residues. Per germline, CDR1 LGHNA and CDR2 YSLEER. Trimming removed 6 bases at V and 6 bases at J, with 9 bases between. Many counts were recorded for this clonotype. The source material was sorted CD4+, CD8+, or CD8+CD57+ T cells (not recorded which) from PBMCs. This sequence joins TRBV4-3 and TRBJ2-1; D gene uncertain. This TCR was recovered from a human donor in good health, serving as a control. DNA of the CDR3: TGCGCCAGCAGGCGGCCCTGCAATGAGCAGTTCTTC. It specifies CASRRPCNEQFF.